This T cell receptor beta chain came from a study of blood T cell repertoires in COVID-19. Study overall: In each case, the material was cDNA or gDNA derived from T cells, B-cell-depleted T cells, or PBMCs.

Germline V CDR1 and CDR2: MGHRA, YSYEKL. CDR3 length: 19 residues. The V gene end was trimmed by 0 bases and the J gene end by 4 bases; junction bases not matched to a gene: 13. Profiled with immunoSEQ multiplex PCR; TCRdb holds only in-frame clones, not every one. Among 15,000 to 20,000 clones listed, 85% to 90% were seen once. This rearrangement joins TRBV4-1 to TRBJ1-4; 8 bases are a match to TRBD1. Sequencing was done on a sample of peripheral blood. This sequence was found in a woman older than 75 with COVID-19, enrolled during active disease. The CDR3 DNA reads TGCGCCAGCAGCCAAGATCACGACAGGGGAAGTGTCCTTAATGAAAAACTGTTTTTT. Amino acid sequence: CASSQDHDRGSVLNEKLFF.